These 25 T cell receptor beta chains were sequenced from one sample in a study of blood T cell repertoires in COVID-19. Produced via immunoSEQ multiplex PCR; TCRdb's table is partial and in-frame only. In the table there are under 250,000 clones, approximately 90% of which are singletons. The sequencing input was peripheral blood. These receptors came from a young man with active or convalescent COVID-19.

CDR3 region: CASSFTGSTDTQYF. For the CDR3, the DNA is TGTGCCAGCAGCTTTACAGGAAGCACAGATACGCAGTATTTT. This chain joins TRBV5-8 and TRBJ2-3; D possibly corresponds to TRBD1 (5 bases). Deletions cut 2 bases from V and 0 bases from J, with 7 bases between. The CDR3 is 14 amino acids. Germline CDR1 is SGHTS and CDR2 is YDEGEE.

This chain links TRBV2 with TRBJ1-5; possibly TRBD1 for D (5 bases). V lost 5 bases and J 7 bases, leaving 12 bases between the germline ends. CDR1 is SNHLY and CDR2 is FYNNEI in the germline V gene. The CDR3 spans 13 residues. CDR3 residues: CASSTGERQPQHF. CDR3 nucleotides: TGTGCCAGCAGTACAGGTGAGAGGCAGCCCCAGCATTTT. Full variable domain (rest looked up from reference TRBV2 and TRBJ1-5): EPEVTQTPSHQVTQMGQEVILRCVPISNHLYFYWYRQILGQKVEFLVSFYNNEISEKSEIFDDQFSVERPDGSNFTLKIRSTKLEDSAMYFCASSTGERQPQHFGDGTRLSIL.

This clone was recorded only once. The chain links TRBV24-1 to TRBJ2-7; D call uncertain. The CDR3 totals 14 residues. V dropped 3 bases and J dropped 2 bases, with 10 bases sitting between them. Germline V gene data show CDR1 as KGHDR and CDR2 as SFDVKD. CDR3 in amino acids: CATSDPEKTYEQYF. The CDR3 nucleotides read TGTGCCACCAGTGATCCGGAGAAGACCTACGAGCAGTACTTC.

The CDR3 protein is CASSLGTLNTEAFF. The CDR3 nucleotides read TGTGCCAGCTCACTCGGGACACTGAACACTGAAGCTTTCTTT. J is TRBJ1-1 and V is TRBV18; a weak D match, TRBD1 (6 bases). Germline assignment: CDR1 KGHSH and CDR2 LQKENI. The CDR3 totals 14 residues. Trimming removed 4 bases at V and 0 bases at J, with 9 bases between.

The chain has TRBV15 and TRBJ2-2; 16 nucleotides align to TRBD2. V trimming: 2 bases; J trimming: 3 bases; junction bases outside the gene matches: 6. The CDR3 contains 19 residues. The germline gives CDR1 LNHNV, CDR2 YYDKDF (reference sequence). The CDR3 sequence is CATSRSSGLAGGHTGELFF. Here the CDR3 DNA reads TGTGCCACCAGCAGATCTTCGGGACTAGCGGGAGGGCACACCGGGGAGCTGTTTTTT. The full variable domain, with the rest looked up from reference TRBV15 and TRBJ2-2, is DAMVIQNPRYQVTQFGKPVTLSCSQTLNHNVMYWYQQKSSQAPKLLFHYYDKDFNNEADTPDNFQSRRPNTSFCFLDIRSPGLGDTAMYLCATSRSSGLAGGHTGELFFGEGSRLTVL.

The table lists this clone with a count of one. In DNA form, the CDR3 reads TGCAGCGTTGTTAGGGGGCCCTATGGCTACACCTTC. This gives the protein CSVVRGPYGYTF. V and J are TRBV29-1 and TRBJ1-2; TRBD1 agrees at 7 bases. The CDR3 consists of 12 residues. Germline V gene lookup returns CDR1 SQVTM and CDR2 ANQGSEA. The V and J ends lost 4 bases and 4 bases, in that order; junction bases with no gene match: 3.

This chain connects TRBV27 to TRBJ2-7; D is perhaps TRBD1 (6 bases). Per germline, CDR1 MNHEY and CDR2 SMNVEV (reference sequence). Trimming removed 3 bases from V and 11 bases from J, with 17 bases in between. The CDR3 consists of 13 residues. The CDR3 here is CASSLKIGGAKYF. CDR3 DNA sequence: TGTGCCAGCAGTTTGAAAATAGGGGGAGCGAAGTACTTC.

The rearrangement links TRBV10-3 to TRBJ1-5, with D hard to call. V shed 3 bases and J shed 5 bases, with 8 bases lying between them. The CDR3 length is 13 residues. The V gene's germline CDR1 is ENHRY and CDR2 SYGVKD. CDR3 bases: TGTGCCATCAGTGAATTAACAGATCAGCCCCAGCATTTT. Protein: CAISELTDQPQHF.

The V and J genes are TRBV27 and TRBJ2-2; 8 positions agree with TRBD2. CDR3 length: 15 amino acids. The germline V gene has CDR1 MNHEY and CDR2 SMNVEV (reference sequence). The ends lost 0 bases at V and 7 bases at J; junction bases unmatched: 4. CDR3 bases: TGTGCCAGCAGTTTATCCGGGCGGGAGGTCGGGGAGCTGTTTTTT. Amino acids: CASSLSGREVGELFF.

The chain is built from TRBV28 and TRBJ1-1, with D possibly being TRBD1 (5 bases). Trimming removed 5 bases at V and 10 bases at J, with 17 bases between. CDR1 and CDR2 from the germline V gene are MDHEN and SYDVKM. The CDR3 sequence is 13 residues long. CDR3 region: CASSLRTFQGAFF. CDR3 nucleotide sequence: TGTGCCAGCAGTCTACGGACCTTCCAGGGAGCTTTCTTT.

The rearrangement uses TRBV5-1 and TRBJ1-5; D not certain. V was cut by 4 bases and J by 0 bases, with 14 bases left in between. Germline V lookup: CDR1 SGHRS, CDR2 YFSETQ. This CDR3 spans 16 amino acids. In DNA, the CDR3 is TGCGCCAGCAGCCTAGAAGGTAGCTATAGCAATCAGCCCCAGCATTTT. Protein sequence: CASSLEGSYSNQPQHF.

The chain recombines TRBV3-1 (or the pseudogene TRBV3-2) with TRBJ1-2; 11 nucleotides line up with TRBD1. J lost 8 bases, V lost 4 bases, and 3 bases had no gene match. CDR1 LGHDT and CDR2 YNNKEL come from the germline V gene (reference sequence). The length of the CDR3 is 13 residues. The CDR3 bases are TGTGCCAGCAGCCCAGGGACAGGGGGGGGCTACACCTTC. It translates to CASSPGTGGGYTF.

The chain carries TRBV18 and TRBJ2-7; TRBD1 agrees at 10 bases. The CDR3 extends over 14 amino acids. CDR1 and CDR2 from the germline V gene are KGHSH and LQKENI. The V gene end was trimmed by 4 bases and the J gene end by 4 bases; junction bases not matched to a gene: 4. CDR3 sequence (DNA): TGTGCCAGCTCACAGGGGACAGGGGATTACGAGCAGTACTTC. Its translation is CASSQGTGDYEQYF.

The rearrangement links TRBV24-1 to TRBJ2-1; 8 bases are shared with TRBD2. Germline CDR1 and CDR2: KGHDR and SFDVKD. The junction had 7 bases not matched to a gene; V was cut back by 3 bases and J by 4 bases. The CDR3 is made up of 16 amino acids. The CDR3 DNA follows: TGTGCCACCAGTGATCCCTCTAGCGGGCTATACAATGAGCAGTTCTTC. Its protein product is CATSDPSSGLYNEQFF.

The rearrangement joins TRBV7-2 to TRBJ1-1; 8 nucleotides align to TRBD1. Germline trimming cut 2 bases from V and 4 bases from J; bases unmatched to any gene: 6. Germline CDR1 and CDR2: SGHTA and FQGNSA. The CDR3 loop spans 15 amino acids. The CDR3, as DNA: TGTGCCAGCAGCTTATTGGCAGGGGGCGTCACTGAAGCTTTCTTT. Its protein is CASSLLAGGVTEAFF.

The V and J genes are TRBV19 and TRBJ2-7; TRBD2 might be the D (5 bases). The V end was cut by 6 bases, the J end by 1 base, with 16 bases between. This CDR3 is built from 15 residues. Germline loops: CDR1 LNHDA, CDR2 SQIVND (reference sequence). The DNA of the CDR3 is TGTGCCAGTAGATCGAGGCTAGCAAAATCCTACGAGCAGTACTTC. This sequence encodes CASRSRLAKSYEQYF.

The V and J genes are TRBV6-1 and TRBJ2-2; 9 bases line up with TRBD1. Germline-derived CDR1 and CDR2 are MNHNS and SASEGT. The CDR3 length is 15 residues. V shed 1 base and J 5 bases; nucleotides not matched to a gene: 2. The CDR3 reads CASSEEQGATGELFF. The CDR3 bases are TGTGCCAGCAGTGAAGAACAGGGGGCGACCGGGGAGCTGTTTTTT.

This clone was seen once. Other DNA sequences of this sample code for an identical CDR3. The gene calls are TRBV7-2 and TRBJ1-1; no firm D call. This CDR3 is built from 13 residues. In germline, CDR1 is SGHTA, CDR2 FQGNSA. Trimming took 6 bases from V and 0 from J, leaving 8 bases between them. In DNA form, the CDR3 reads TGTGCCAGCAGTTCGCAGATGAACACTGAAGCTTTCTTT. It specifies CASSSQMNTEAFF.

The chain combines TRBV28 with TRBJ1-2; D might be TRBD1 (5 bases). V shed 2 bases and J shed 4 bases, with 14 bases lying between them. The CDR3 has 15 amino acids. The V gene's germline CDR1 is MDHEN and CDR2 SYDVKM. The CDR3 here is CASSLHGGGFYGYTF. CDR3 bases: TGTGCCAGCAGTTTACACGGGGGGGGATTCTATGGCTACACCTTC.

This rearrangement joins TRBV5-1 to TRBJ2-1; the match to TRBD1 covers 10 bases. The ends lost 2 bases at V and 7 bases at J; junction bases unmatched: 6. CDR3 size: 15 residues. The germline CDR1 and CDR2 sequences are SGHRS and YFSETQ. CDR3 in DNA: TGCGCCAGCAGCTTCGGGACAGGGGTCATTAATGAGCAGTTCTTC. Protein: CASSFGTGVINEQFF.

This clone was counted a single time. This chain connects TRBV5-4 to TRBJ2-1; 11 bases match TRBD1. The CDR3 runs 15 residues. V shed 4 bases, J shed 6 bases, and the junction held 6 bases outside the gene matches. Germline lookup yields CDR1 SGHNT and CDR2 YYREEE (reference sequence). The CDR3 here is CASSPRDRGINEQFF. The CDR3 nucleotides read TGTGCCAGCAGCCCCCGGGACAGGGGGATCAATGAGCAGTTCTTC.

J is TRBJ2-3 and V is TRBV6-6; TRBD1 matches 8 bases. This CDR3 has 15 amino acids. Per the germline V gene, CDR1 is MNHNY and CDR2 is SVGAGI (reference sequence). V shed 0 bases, J shed 5 bases, and the junction held 4 bases outside the gene matches. As DNA, the CDR3 is TGTGCCAGCAGTTACTCCGGACAGGGTGGAGATACGCAGTATTTT. It codes for CASSYSGQGGDTQYF.

V and J are TRBV6-1 and TRBJ2-2; 14 bases align to TRBD2. Germline CDR1 and CDR2: MNHNS and SASEGT. The CDR3 runs 18 residues. J lost 5 bases, V lost 3 bases, and 8 bases had no gene match. CDR3 amino acids: CASSDRLAGGPWTGELFF. The CDR3 DNA reads as TGTGCCAGCAGTGACAGACTAGCGGGGGGGCCGTGGACCGGGGAGCTGTTTTTT.

This chain connects TRBV4-1 to TRBJ2-7; the D gene is possibly TRBD1 (6 bases). There are 13 residues in the CDR3. Per the germline V gene, CDR1 is MGHRA and CDR2 is YSYEKL. V dropped 4 bases and J dropped 1 base, with 8 bases sitting between them. The CDR3 nucleotides are TGCGCCAGCAGCCTAGACAGGTCCTACGAGCAGTACTTC. It translates to CASSLDRSYEQYF.

The chain joins TRBV5-6 to TRBJ1-1; TRBD1 might be the D (5 bases). V lost 5 bases, J lost 4 bases, and 18 bases lay in between. Germline-derived CDR1 and CDR2 are SGHDT and YYEEEE. The CDR3 extends over 15 amino acids. The CDR3 spells CASRQAGRMATEAFF. Written as DNA, the CDR3 is TGTGCCAGCAGACAGGCGGGGAGGATGGCCACTGAAGCTTTCTTT.